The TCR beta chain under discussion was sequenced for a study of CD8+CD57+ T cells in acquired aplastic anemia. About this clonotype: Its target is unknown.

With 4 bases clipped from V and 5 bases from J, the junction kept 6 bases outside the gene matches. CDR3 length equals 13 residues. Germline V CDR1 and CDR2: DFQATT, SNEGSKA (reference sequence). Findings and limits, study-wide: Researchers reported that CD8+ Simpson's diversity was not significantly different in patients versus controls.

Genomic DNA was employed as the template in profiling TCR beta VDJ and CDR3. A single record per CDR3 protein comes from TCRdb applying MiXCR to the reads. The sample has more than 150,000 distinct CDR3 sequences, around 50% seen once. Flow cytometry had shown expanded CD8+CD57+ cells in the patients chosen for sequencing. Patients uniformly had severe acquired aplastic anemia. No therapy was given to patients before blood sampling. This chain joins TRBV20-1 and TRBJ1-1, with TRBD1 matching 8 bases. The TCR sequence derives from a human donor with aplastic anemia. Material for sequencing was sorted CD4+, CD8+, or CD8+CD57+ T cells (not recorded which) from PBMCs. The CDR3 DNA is TGCAGTGCTATCACAGGGGGAGGAACTGAAGCTTTCTTT. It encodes CSAITGGGTEAFF.